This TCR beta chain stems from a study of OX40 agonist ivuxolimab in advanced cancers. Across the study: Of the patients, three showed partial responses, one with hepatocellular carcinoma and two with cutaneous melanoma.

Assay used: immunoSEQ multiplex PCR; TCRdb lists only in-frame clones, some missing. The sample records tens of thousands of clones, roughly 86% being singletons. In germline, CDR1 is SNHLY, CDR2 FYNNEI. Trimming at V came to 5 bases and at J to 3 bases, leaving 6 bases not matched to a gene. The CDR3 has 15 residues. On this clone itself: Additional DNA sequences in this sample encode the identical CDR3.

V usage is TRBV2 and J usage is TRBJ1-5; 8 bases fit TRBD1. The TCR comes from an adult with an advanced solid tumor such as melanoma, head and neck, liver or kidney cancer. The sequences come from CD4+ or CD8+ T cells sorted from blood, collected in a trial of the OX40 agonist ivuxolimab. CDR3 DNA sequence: TGTGCCAGCAGTCAGGGGGCTGGCCCCAATCAGCCCCAGCATTTT. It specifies CASSQGAGPNQPQHF.